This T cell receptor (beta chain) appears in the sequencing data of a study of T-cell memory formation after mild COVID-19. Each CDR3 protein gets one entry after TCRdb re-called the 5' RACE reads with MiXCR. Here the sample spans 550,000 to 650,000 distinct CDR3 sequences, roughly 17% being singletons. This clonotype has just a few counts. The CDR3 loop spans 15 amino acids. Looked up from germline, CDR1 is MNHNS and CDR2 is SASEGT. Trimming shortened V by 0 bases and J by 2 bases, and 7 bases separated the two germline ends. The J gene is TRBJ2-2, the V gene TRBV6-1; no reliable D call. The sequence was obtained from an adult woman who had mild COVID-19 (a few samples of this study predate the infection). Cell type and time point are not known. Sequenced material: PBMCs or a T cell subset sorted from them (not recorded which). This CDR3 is CASSEAYFNTGELFF. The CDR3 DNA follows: TGTGCCAGCAGTGAAGCGTACTTCAACACCGGGGAGCTGTTTTTT.